The T cell receptor (beta chain) under discussion was sequenced for a study of beta chain features in type 1 diabetes (dated by TCRdb to between 2018 and 2020). The study in broad terms: Mean age, gender distribution, total cell number and subset yield did not differ between patients and healthy donors. A total of approximately 100 million sorted cells were examined across all samples, and the number of cells per subset was strongly correlated with RNA yield. The study compared TCRB repertoires of sorted circulating CD4+ T cell subsets between recently diagnosed type 1 diabetes patients and matched healthy donors. Whereas all 30 or so donors provided naive and central memory subsets, regulatory and stem cell-like memory subsets were isolated from just 8 patients and roughly 8 healthy donors.

The entire isolated RNA was reverse transcribed using the High Capacity cDNA Reverse Transcription Kit, and thus expressed TCRB transcripts were sequenced. Naive, central memory and regulatory T cell samples underwent deep immunoSEQ sequencing, averaging around 3.6 million total reads per sample. Sorted cells were lysed in RLT buffer and RNA was extracted with DNase-treated RNeasy Micro or Mini kits, depending on cell number. Each cell subset was processed separately to prevent cross-contamination, with patient and healthy donor samples processed together. The immunoSEQ multiplex PCR was used to amplify TCRB sequences from cDNA, yielding 87-bp fragments that span the CDR3 region. Sequencing of the amplicons was performed on the Illumina HiSeq platform. The authors processed their data as follows. PCR bias was computationally corrected using synthetic template baselines, reads within Hamming distance 2 were collapsed, and singletons that could not be merged were discarded. Reads were aligned against IMGT to assign V, D and J genes, CDR3 length and insertions or deletions at six rearrangement sites. Clonotype counts were normalized to sorted cell number within each subset before computing true diversity and Gini coefficients with the tcR R package. The overlap coefficient, calculated on TCRB nucleotide sequences, was used to measure repertoire sharing. TCRdb re-hosts the immuneACCESS table, in-frame sequences only. Its copies lack some clones; in the studies checked, an unresolved V gene accounts for under half of them, and the cause for the rest is not known. D and trimming come from the DNA, and the V and J calls and clone size come from that table. This sample lists around 250,000 clones; 25% to 35% were detected once. Approximately 4% of the sample goes to the ten largest clones.

General study outcomes and caveats: Because cDNA was sequenced instead of genomic DNA, activated cells with high expression could be over-represented, although the groups did not differ in activation or CD3 levels. PCR may preferentially amplify shorter templates, but because patient and control samples were amplified and corrected together, any resulting skew would affect both groups equally. Because small numbers of individuals were included in the HLA sub-analyses, any influence of HLA type on TCRB rearrangement was left unresolved. At VDJ recombination sites, type 1 diabetes patients had fewer insertions and more deleted nucleotides, which implies abnormalities in thymic rearrangement. The naive, central memory and regulatory TCRB repertoires appeared to resemble one another more closely among patients than among healthy donors. Type 1 diabetes patients showed a moderate but significant shortening of TCRB CDR3 length in all four CD4+ subsets.

CDR1 and CDR2 are read off the germline V gene (reference sequence) as WNHNN and SYGVQD. V is pruned by 2 bases and J by 4 bases, leaving 10 bases of the junction without a gene match. Counted from cysteine to phenylalanine, this CDR3 has 17 amino acids. Just the 51-base CDR3 DNA is kept, in frame starting at base 1. This clone was recorded once. Its antigen is not yet known. Nothing much larger sits one base from this clone, and base qualities are not available. Each donor gave one peripheral blood draw, approximately 110 mL on average, collected into heparinised tubes. Using a panel that included CD45RO, CCR7, CD25, CD127, CD95 and CD27, naive, central memory, regulatory and stem cell-like memory CD4+ T cells were sorted on a BD FACSAria II. Purity was above 98% for every sorted population. Right away, PBMCs were isolated by Lymphoprep density gradient centrifugation and were stained directly, with no culture step. Samples were stained and sorted in pairs, with one healthy donor and one patient per experiment, so that batch effects were minimized.

This receptor was identified in a man under 40 in good health. Sequenced input: central memory CD4+ T cells from blood. The chain uses TRBV10-1 and TRBJ2-3; 9 junctional bases match TRBD1. CDR3 region: CASSENLQGARPDTQYF. The DNA is as follows: TGCGCCAGCAGTGAGAATCTACAGGGGGCCAGACCAGATACGCAGTATTTT.